This TCR beta chain is from a study of blood T cell repertoires in COVID-19. Study summary: Some COVID-19 samples were acute and others convalescent; all came from the United States, Italy and Spain.

Per the authors' pipeline: Amplification from reference gene primers served as the basis for estimated nucleated cell counts. TCRdb's copy holds only in-frame clones and misses some; the assay was immunoSEQ multiplex PCR. Clonal size and the V and J genes are those of that table, whereas D and trimming came from the DNA. The sample lists 13,000 or so clones, around 89% occurring once. This CDR3 is built from 16 residues. The V segment lost 0 bases and the J segment 6 bases; nucleotides outside the gene matches: 8. Per germline, CDR1 SGHAT and CDR2 FQNNGV. The TCR comes from a human donor with active COVID-19. The donor label of this sample is uncertain. Sequenced input: peripheral blood. The gene calls are TRBV11-2 and TRBJ1-2; 9 nucleotides align to TRBD1. Here the CDR3 reads CASSLENPGQGNGYTF. CDR3 DNA sequence: TGTGCCAGCAGCTTAGAAAATCCGGGACAGGGCAATGGCTACACCTTC.